This T cell receptor beta chain was sequenced during a study of blood T cell repertoires in COVID-19. Overall study context: Spain, Italy and the United States supplied samples that represented acute and convalescent COVID-19.

CDR1 is SGHAT, CDR2 FQNNGV, per germline. V lost 4 bases to trimming and J lost 12 bases; unmatched junction nucleotides: 5. The length of the CDR3 is 12 residues. Clones were sequenced by immunoSEQ multiplex PCR, and TCRdb holds only the in-frame ones, with some missing. The sample yields under 80,000 clones, more than 85% seen once. The specimen sequenced was peripheral blood. The chain joins TRBV11-2 to TRBJ2-1; 8 bases fit TRBD1. This receptor was obtained from a man aged 65-85 years with active or convalescent COVID-19. The CDR3 region is CASSSNRGTQFF. CDR3 bases: TGTGCCAGCAGCTCTAACAGGGGGACGCAGTTCTTC.